The 12 T cell receptor beta chains in this list originate from one sample, sequenced in a study of blood T cell repertoires in COVID-19. The assay was immunoSEQ multiplex PCR, and TCRdb's table has in-frame clones only and misses some. The sample includes 140,000 to 150,000 clones, approximately 80% seen only once; the top ten take about 7.5%. The sample comprised peripheral blood. These receptor sequences come from a human donor in a cohort sampled during active COVID-19.

The chain carries TRBV4-2 and TRBJ1-5; TRBD1 is a possible D gene (5 bases). CDR3 length: 13 residues. Trimming stripped 5 bases from V and 3 bases from J, with 8 bases between. Germline V gene lookup returns CDR1 LGHNA and CDR2 YNFKEQ. CDR3 nucleotide sequence: TGTGCCAGCAGCGCCAGGGTCAATCAGCCCCAGCATTTT. The encoded protein is CASSARVNQPQHF.

The gene calls are TRBV6-5 and TRBJ1-6, with D maybe TRBD1 (6 bases). Trimming removed 0 bases from V and 8 bases from J, with 11 bases in between. CDR3 length: 15 amino acids. Germline V gene data show CDR1 as MNHEY and CDR2 as SVGAGI. Written as DNA, the CDR3 is TGTGCCAGCAGTTACTCCCGACAGGCTGATTCACCCCTCCACTTT. It encodes CASSYSRQADSPLHF.

The J gene is TRBJ1-5, the V gene TRBV4-3; D uncertain. Trimming took 0 bases from V and 1 from J, leaving 10 bases between them. Germline lookup yields CDR1 LGHNA and CDR2 YSLEER. The CDR3 consists of 16 residues. CDR3: CASSQDLRGSNQPQHF. CDR3 coding DNA: TGCGCCAGCAGCCAAGATCTGAGAGGGAGCAATCAGCCCCAGCATTTT.

This clone has only one observation. V and J are TRBV5-1 and TRBJ2-3; TRBD2 aligns across 8 bases. The CDR3 length is 16 residues. The germline CDR1 and CDR2 sequences are SGHRS and YFSETQ. Trimming removed 1 base from V and 6 bases from J; junction bases left unmatched: 10. The CDR3 sequence: CASSLNWAGGTDTQYF. The DNA for the CDR3 is TGCGCCAGCAGCTTGAATTGGGCGGGAGGTACGGATACGCAGTATTTT.

The V gene is TRBV5-1, the J gene TRBJ2-1, with D possibly being TRBD2 (6 bases). The V gene lost 0 bases and the J gene lost 8 bases, with 18 bases spanning the gap. Germline V CDR1 and CDR2: SGHRS, YFSETQ. The CDR3 covers 16 residues. The CDR3 loop reads CASSLEVAGGGDEQFF. CDR3 DNA: TGCGCCAGCAGCTTGGAAGTCGCGGGCGGAGGGGATGAGCAGTTCTTC. Looking up the rest from reference TRBV5-1 and TRBJ2-1 gives the full variable domain: KAGVTQTPRYLIKTRGQQVTLSCSPISGHRSVSWYQQTPGQGLQFLFEYFSETQRNKGNFPGRFSGRQFSNSRSEMNVSTLELGDSALYLCASSLEVAGGGDEQFFGPGTRLTVL.

This clone was counted between two and nine times. The chain links TRBV9 to TRBJ2-2; 10 bases line up with TRBD2. Per germline, CDR1 SGDLS and CDR2 YYNGEE. Unmatched junction bases numbered 6, after V lost 1 base and J lost 0 bases. This CDR3 comprises 18 residues. Written as DNA, the CDR3 is TGTGCCAGCAGCGTAACCCTAGCGGGAGTTGCGAACACCGGGGAGCTGTTTTTT. This gives the protein CASSVTLAGVANTGELFF.

This clone was seen a handful of times. The chain couples TRBV19 to TRBJ1-1, with D hard to call. The germline V gene has CDR1 LNHDA and CDR2 SQIVND (reference sequence). The CDR3 spans 16 residues. V lost 7 bases to trimming and J lost 1 base, with 19 bases between them. The CDR3 coding sequence is TGTGCCAGTAACGGGGTGAGAGGAGTTCGGAACACTGAAGCTTTCTTT. This sequence encodes CASNGVRGVRNTEAFF.

J is TRBJ1-2 and V is TRBV6-6; D uncertain. V gave up 4 bases and J gave up 5 bases, with 11 bases separating them. This CDR3 has 13 amino acids. Germline assignment: CDR1 MNHNY and CDR2 SVGAGI (reference sequence). In DNA, the CDR3 is TGTGCCAGCAGTTTCGAGAGGGTTTATGGCTACACCTTC. Translated, it gives CASSFERVYGYTF.

V usage is TRBV11-3 and J usage is TRBJ2-2, with 13 bases that match TRBD2. Germline values: CDR1 SGHNT, CDR2 YENEEA. This CDR3 has 19 residues. Trimming cost V 5 bases and J 0 bases; bases outside gene matches: 9. The CDR3 sequence is CASSHGLAGALSNTGELFF. As DNA, the CDR3 is TGTGCCAGCAGCCACGGACTAGCGGGAGCCCTATCGAACACCGGGGAGCTGTTTTTT.

The chain carries TRBV29-1 and TRBJ2-2; unclear D gene. Trimming took 7 bases from V and 4 from J, leaving 7 bases between them. The CDR3 runs 11 residues. Germline V gene lookup returns CDR1 SQVTM and CDR2 ANQGSEA. The CDR3: CSAQATGELFF. CDR3 coding DNA: TGCAGCGCCCAGGCCACCGGGGAGCTGTTTTTT.

For the CDR3, the DNA is TGTGCCAGCAGCCAAGCCGTGACTAGCGGGAGAGGGTCCTACGAGCAGTACTTC. Encoded protein: CASSQAVTSGRGSYEQYF. The chain has TRBV14 and TRBJ2-7, with 12 bases aligning to TRBD2. This CDR3 region has 18 residues. CDR1 is SGHDN, CDR2 FVKESK, per germline. Trimming cost V 1 base and J 1 base; bases outside gene matches: 8.

The V gene is TRBV7-8, the J gene TRBJ2-3; 7 positions agree with TRBD2. The germline gives CDR1 SGHVS, CDR2 FQNEAQ. CDR3 size: 16 residues. V shed 1 base, J shed 1 base, and the junction held 5 bases outside the gene matches. CDR3 nucleotide sequence: TGTGCCAGCAGCTTAGGCGGGAGTAGGGGCACAGATACGCAGTATTTT. Protein: CASSLGGSRGTDTQYF.